One and the same sample provided the 20 T cell receptor beta chains below, sequenced in a study of blood T cell repertoires in COVID-19. This table comes from immunoSEQ multiplex PCR, and its TCRdb copy is limited to in-frame clones, with some not included. The sample has 78,000 or so clones; 83% are singletons. The sample comprised peripheral blood. These receptors came from a woman aged 55-70 years with acute or convalescent COVID-19.

The chain couples TRBV24-1 to TRBJ2-1; 12 positions agree with TRBD2. Trimming removed 2 bases from V and 4 bases from J; junction bases left unmatched: 8. The CDR3 contains 18 residues. Germline CDR1 and CDR2: KGHDR and SFDVKD. The CDR3 DNA reads TGTGCCACCAGTGATTCCAGACTAGCGGGGGCCGCGTACAATGAGCAGTTCTTC. It specifies CATSDSRLAGAAYNEQFF.

This clone has a single count. The rearrangement joins TRBV19 to TRBJ2-3; TRBD2 agrees at 10 bases. The CDR3 runs 16 residues. Germline-derived CDR1 and CDR2 are LNHDA and SQIVND (reference sequence). V was clipped by 3 bases and J by 4 bases; unmatched bases: 7. CDR3 nucleotide sequence: TGTGCCAGTAGTATTTGGAGCGGGGGGGCTGCAGATACGCAGTATTTT. Amino acids: CASSIWSGGAADTQYF.

V and J are TRBV2 and TRBJ2-3; a possible D gene is TRBD2 (7 bases). The germline gives CDR1 SNHLY, CDR2 FYNNEI. CDR3 size: 15 residues. V was trimmed by 7 bases and J by 2 bases, leaving 16 bases between them. The CDR3 DNA follows: TGTGCCAGCATGGTGCGGGCGGGGGCCACAGATACGCAGTATTTT. This sequence encodes CASMVRAGATDTQYF.

A note on this clone: Other DNA sequences in this sample translate to the same CDR3. V is TRBV5-1 and J is TRBJ1-2, with a possible D match to TRBD1 (6 bases). The V gene lost 0 bases and the J gene lost 8 bases, with 11 bases spanning the gap. This CDR3 contains 13 residues. Germline CDR1 reads SGHRS; CDR2 reads YFSETQ. The CDR3 region has the DNA TGCGCCAGCAGCTTGGCAGGGGTTGGGGGCTACACCTTC. The encoded protein is CASSLAGVGGYTF.

The rearrangement uses TRBV12-3 or TRBV12-4 and TRBJ2-1, with unresolved D. V was trimmed by 7 bases and J by 5 bases, leaving 12 bases between them. The CDR3 loop spans 13 amino acids. The CDR3 sequence is CASTNNQHNEQFF. The CDR3 nucleotides are TGTGCCAGCACCAACAACCAACACAATGAGCAGTTCTTC.

The chain is built from TRBV7-3 and TRBJ2-1, with 7 positions matching TRBD2. Germline V gene data show CDR1 as SGHTA and CDR2 as FQGTGA. CDR3 length: 16 residues. V dropped 1 base and J dropped 0; count of bases not matched to a gene: 3. The DNA for the CDR3 is TGTGCCAGCAGCTTAAGGGGCGGGAGCTCCTACAATGAGCAGTTCTTC. Translating gives CASSLRGGSSYNEQFF.

The chain combines TRBV5-1 with TRBJ1-3; 8 bases line up with TRBD1. The germline CDR1 and CDR2 sequences are SGHRS and YFSETQ. J lost 0 bases, V lost 4 bases, and 6 bases had no gene match. The CDR3 is made up of 16 amino acids. CDR3 residues: CASSRTGSPSGNTIYF. The CDR3 DNA sequence: TGCGCCAGCAGCCGGACAGGGAGCCCCTCTGGAAACACCATATATTTT.

This clone has only a few counts. The chain employs TRBV11-2 and TRBJ2-7; 7 bases match TRBD1. J was trimmed by 6 bases and V by 3 bases; bases with no gene match: 5. In germline, CDR1 is SGHAT, CDR2 FQNNGV. CDR3 size: 13 residues. CDR3 coding DNA: TGTGCCAGCAGCTTGGAAACAGGGGTCGAGCAGTACTTC. Translation: CASSLETGVEQYF.

The chain couples TRBV5-1 to TRBJ1-2; the match to TRBD1 covers 12 bases. Germline loops: CDR1 SGHRS, CDR2 YFSETQ. This CDR3 region has 16 residues. J gave up 4 bases and V 3 bases, and 7 bases lay outside the gene matches. The CDR3 is CASSSGTGGSGYGYTF. CDR3 DNA: TGCGCCAGCAGCTCCGGGACAGGGGGCTCGGGCTATGGCTACACCTTC.

The V and J genes are TRBV10-2 and TRBJ2-1, with TRBD2 matching over 9 bases. CDR3 length: 15 amino acids. V gave up 3 bases and J gave up 8 bases; unmatched junction bases: 8. Germline CDR1 is WSHSY and CDR2 is SAAADI. CDR3 DNA: TGCGCCAGCAGTGACGCTGCTAGCGGGGTATATGAGCAGTTCTTC. It codes for CASSDAASGVYEQFF.

This clone was counted a few times. The rearrangement uses TRBV7-9 and TRBJ1-1, with 7 positions matching TRBD1. The CDR3 runs to 18 residues. With V trimmed by 5 bases and J by 7 bases, 22 bases remained unmatched. CDR1 is SEHNR, CDR2 FQNEAQ, per germline (reference sequence). CDR3 coding DNA: TGTGCCAGCAGCCAACGGCTCCGACAGGGCGCGGTATCAGATGAAGCTTTCTTT. It yields the protein CASSQRLRQGAVSDEAFF.

The chain couples TRBV6-5 to TRBJ1-2, with 9 positions matching TRBD1. CDR3 length: 15 residues. Germline loops: CDR1 MNHEY, CDR2 SVGAGI. Trimming cost V 5 bases and J 0 bases; bases outside gene matches: 4. The CDR3 nucleotides are TGTGCCAGCAGTAGGGGACAGGGCGCTAACTATGGCTACACCTTC. Amino acids: CASSRGQGANYGYTF.

The V gene is TRBV19, the J gene TRBJ1-5; 7 bases match TRBD1. Germline CDR1 is LNHDA and CDR2 is SQIVND (reference sequence). The CDR3 sequence is 15 residues long. With 4 bases clipped from V and 1 base from J, the junction kept 4 bases outside the gene matches. The chain's CDR3 is CASSTADRSNQPQHF. CDR3 nucleotides: TGTGCCAGTAGTACCGCGGACAGGAGCAATCAGCCCCAGCATTTT.

This chain links TRBV25-1 with TRBJ1-4; the match to TRBD1 covers 7 bases. Germline trimming cut 6 bases from V and 8 bases from J; bases unmatched to any gene: 6. This CDR3 region has 13 residues. CDR1 and CDR2 from the germline V gene are MGHDK and SYGVNS. CDR3 amino acids: CASSPTGREKLFF. The CDR3 nucleotides are TGTGCCAGCAGCCCGACAGGGAGAGAAAAACTGTTTTTT.

The chain combines TRBV19 with TRBJ1-2; no clear D. Germline loops: CDR1 LNHDA, CDR2 SQIVND (reference sequence). Trimming pared 2 bases from V and 6 bases from J, leaving 7 bases between. The length of the CDR3 is 12 residues. As DNA, the CDR3 is TGTGCCAGTAGTATACTGGAGGATGGCTACACCTTC. It codes for CASSILEDGYTF.

The chain employs TRBV5-6 and TRBJ1-2; D possibly corresponds to TRBD1 (5 bases). The CDR3 loop spans 13 amino acids. V lost 3 bases and J 4 bases, leaving 10 bases between the germline ends. Germline V CDR1 and CDR2: SGHDT, YYEEEE. The CDR3 DNA sequence: TGTGCCAGCAGCTCCGACAGTCTCTATGGCTACACCTTC. It is translated as CASSSDSLYGYTF. The full variable domain, in which reference TRBV5-6 and TRBJ1-2 provide the parts outside the CDR3, is DAGVTQSPTHLIKTRGQQVTLRCSPKSGHDTVSWYQQALGQGPQFIFQYYEEEERQRGNFPDRFSGHQFPNYSSELNVNALLLGDSALYLCASSSDSLYGYTFGSGTRLTVV.

In this sample, this clone turned up a few times. The V and J genes are TRBV29-1 and TRBJ1-2, with unresolved D. The CDR3 is 13 amino acids. Germline V gene sequence: CDR1 SQVTM, CDR2 ANQGSEA. The germline V and J ends were trimmed by 7 bases and 2 bases, with 14 bases remaining between them. The CDR3 DNA sequence: TGCAGCGCCCGCCGTGGGCTGAACTATGGCTACACCTTC. Protein product: CSARRGLNYGYTF.

This chain links TRBV30 with TRBJ2-3; 9 bases map to TRBD2. The CDR3 spans 15 residues. Trimming cost V 3 bases and J 0 bases; bases outside gene matches: 4. Germline assignment: CDR1 GTSNPN and CDR2 SVGIG (reference sequence). CDR3: CAWSQGLASTDTQYF. The CDR3 bases are TGTGCCTGGAGCCAGGGACTAGCAAGCACAGATACGCAGTATTTT.

V usage is TRBV24-1 and J usage is TRBJ2-2; 7 bases are shared with TRBD1. CDR3 length equals 14 residues. Germline CDR1 KGHDR, CDR2 SFDVKD. V trimming: 3 bases; J trimming: 7 bases; junction bases outside the gene matches: 4. CDR3 in DNA: TGTGCCACCAGTGATCCGACAGGGCTCGGGGAGCTGTTTTTT. This encodes CATSDPTGLGELFF.

This chain connects TRBV4-1 to TRBJ2-4; D is ambiguous. The length of the CDR3 is 19 residues. Trimming cost V 0 bases and J 0 bases, with 18 bases left between them. Germline CDR1 is MGHRA and CDR2 is YSYEKL. CDR3 sequence: CASSQEIGEAALAKNIQYF. The CDR3 bases are TGCGCCAGCAGCCAAGAAATTGGCGAGGCAGCCCTAGCCAAAAACATTCAGTACTTC.